This T cell receptor (beta chain) is drawn from a study of T cells in Graves' hyperthyroidism and ophthalmopathy. This clonotype was observed at least ten times. Its target is not known. Amplification yielded TCR beta CDR3 regions, with RNA transcripts as the source. TCR CDR3 underwent first-round RT-PCR with the HTBI primer set. TCRdb fed the multiplex PCR reads into MiXCR, producing one record per CDR3 protein. The table records 500,000 to 650,000 distinct CDR3 sequences, around 13% of them present only once. Study-level results: Most clonotypes expanded in the thyroid (above 0.001) were also present in blood. Stable hyperthyroidism was separated from ophthalmopathy by a model based on 13 V-J features.

Absent ophthalmopathy progression within 18 months defined stable Graves' hyperthyroidism. Uncontrolled infections, other autoimmune diseases, pregnancy or lactation led to exclusion of patients. The sample consisted of blood. The clonotype was recovered from a woman between 35 and 50 years old with Graves' hyperthyroidism.

The CDR3 sequence: CASTSHKNTEAFF. The CDR3 DNA reads as TGTGCCAGCACCTCCCATAAAAACACTGAAGCTTTCTTT. The V call is TRBV6-2 or TRBV6-3, the J call TRBJ1-1; D remains unclear. The CDR3 sequence is 13 residues long. Germline CDR1 MNHEY, CDR2 SVGEGT. The germline V and J ends were trimmed by 7 bases and 2 bases, with 11 bases remaining between them.